Given below is one T cell receptor beta chain in context. The antigen remains undetermined. The repertoire was sequenced with immunoSEQ multiplex PCR; TCRdb's copy has only in-frame clones and lacks some. The sample has approximately 76,000 clones, 86% seen once. CDR3 length: 14 amino acids. The trim removed 6 bases at V and 2 bases at J, leaving 6 bases unmatched. Germline loops: CDR1 MDHEN, CDR2 SYDVKM. This sample was included in a study of OX40 agonist ivuxolimab in advanced cancers. Findings and caveats of the study: Expanded clones were, on average, more numerous among CD8+ T cells than CD4+. The study did not work out the antigen specificity of the expanded peripheral T cells. Doses of 0.1 to 3.0 mg/kg were accompanied by clonal expansion of CD4+ and CD8+ blood T cells by week 6.

Autoimmune disease history or systemic immunosuppression led to patients being barred. This clonotype originated in an adult with an advanced solid tumor such as melanoma, head and neck, liver or kidney cancer. Sequences were derived from CD4+ or CD8+ T cells sorted from blood, sampled in a trial of the OX40 agonist ivuxolimab. The V call is TRBV28, the J call TRBJ2-5; TRBD2 matches 7 bases. CDR3 nucleotides: TGTGCCAGCAGCATGGGGGGGGTACAAGAGACCCAGTACTTC. Translating gives CASSMGGVQETQYF. The full variable domain, with the rest looked up from reference TRBV28 and TRBJ2-5, is DVKVTQSSRYLVKRTGEKVFLECVQDMDHENMFWYRQDPGLGLRLIYFSYDVKMKEKGDIPEGYSVSREKKERFSLILESASTNQTSMYLCASSMGGVQETQYFGPGTRLLVL.